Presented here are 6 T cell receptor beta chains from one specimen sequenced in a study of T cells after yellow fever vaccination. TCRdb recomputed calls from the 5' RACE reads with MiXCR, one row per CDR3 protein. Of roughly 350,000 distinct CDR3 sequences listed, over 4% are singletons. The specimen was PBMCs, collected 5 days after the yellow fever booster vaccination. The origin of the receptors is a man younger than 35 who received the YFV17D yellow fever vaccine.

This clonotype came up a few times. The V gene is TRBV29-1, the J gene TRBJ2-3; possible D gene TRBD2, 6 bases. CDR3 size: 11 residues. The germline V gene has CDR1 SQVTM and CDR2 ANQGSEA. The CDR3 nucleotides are TGCACCGTGGACTACACAGATACGCAGTATTTT. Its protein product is CTVDYTDTQYF.

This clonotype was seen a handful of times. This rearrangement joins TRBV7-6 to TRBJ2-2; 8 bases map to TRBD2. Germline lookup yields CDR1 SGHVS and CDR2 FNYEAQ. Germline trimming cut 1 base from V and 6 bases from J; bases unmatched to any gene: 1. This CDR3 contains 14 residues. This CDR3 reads CASSLERGPGELFF. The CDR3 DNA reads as TGTGCCAGCAGCTTAGAGCGGGGGCCCGGGGAGCTGTTTTTT.

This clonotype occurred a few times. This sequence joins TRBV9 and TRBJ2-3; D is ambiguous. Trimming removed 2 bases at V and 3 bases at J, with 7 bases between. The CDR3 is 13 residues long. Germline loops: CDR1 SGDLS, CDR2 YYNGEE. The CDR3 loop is CASSVAVTDTQYF. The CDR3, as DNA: TGTGCCAGCAGCGTGGCAGTAACAGATACGCAGTATTTT.

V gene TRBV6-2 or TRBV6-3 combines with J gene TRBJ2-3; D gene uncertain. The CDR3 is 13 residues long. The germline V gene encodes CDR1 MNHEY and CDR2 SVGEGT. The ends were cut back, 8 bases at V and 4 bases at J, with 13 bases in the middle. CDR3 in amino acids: CASYTTGSDTQYF. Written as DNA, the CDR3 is TGTGCCAGCTATACGACGGGCTCAGATACGCAGTATTTT.

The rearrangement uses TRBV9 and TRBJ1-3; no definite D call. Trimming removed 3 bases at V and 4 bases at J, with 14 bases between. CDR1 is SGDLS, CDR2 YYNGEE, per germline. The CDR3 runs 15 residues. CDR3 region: CASSALGGRGNTIYF. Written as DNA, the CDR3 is TGTGCCAGCAGCGCCCTTGGAGGGAGAGGAAACACCATATATTTT.

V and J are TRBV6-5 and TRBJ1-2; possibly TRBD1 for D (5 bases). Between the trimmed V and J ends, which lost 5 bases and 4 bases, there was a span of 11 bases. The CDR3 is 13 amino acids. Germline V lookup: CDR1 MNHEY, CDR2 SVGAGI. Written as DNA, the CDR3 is TGTGCCAGCAGTCCAGGGAAACTCTATGGCTACACCTTC. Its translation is CASSPGKLYGYTF.